A single sample is the source of the 20 T cell receptor beta chains below, sequenced in a study of blood T cells in healthy people across ages. Next came a second PCR, run for about 7 to 11 cycles, which used a sample-barcoded 5' primer along with a J-beta primer mix. Using its own MiXCR run on the 5' RACE reads, TCRdb lists one record per CDR3 protein. Of around 650,000 distinct CDR3 sequences in the sample, approximately 40% were seen once. The sequencing input was blood. The receptors originated from a man aged 80 or over in good health.

This chain connects TRBV15 to TRBJ1-2, with TRBD1 as a possible D gene (5 bases). The length of the CDR3 is 15 residues. Germline CDR1 is LNHNV and CDR2 is YYDKDF (reference sequence). Trimming left V 0 bases short and J 5 bases short, with 13 bases between. The CDR3 bases are TGTGCCACCAGCAGAGAGGTGGGGGGAGTATATGGCTACACCTTC. Its protein is CATSREVGGVYGYTF.

This clonotype was counted between two and nine times. The gene calls are TRBV6-1 and TRBJ1-2; 7 nucleotides line up with TRBD1. The CDR3 totals 13 residues. The germline gives CDR1 MNHNS, CDR2 SASEGT. The V gene end was trimmed by 6 bases and the J gene end by 4 bases; junction bases not matched to a gene: 5. CDR3 DNA sequence: TGTGCCAGCAGCGGACAGGATTCCTATGGCTACACCTTC. Translating gives CASSGQDSYGYTF.

This clonotype showed up just a few times. The rearrangement joins TRBV20-1 to TRBJ2-3; unclear D gene. There are 13 residues in the CDR3. Germline V CDR1 and CDR2: DFQATT, SNEGSKA (reference sequence). V dropped 6 bases and J dropped 2 bases, with 12 bases sitting between them. The CDR3 protein is CSAPSVLTDTQYF. As DNA, the CDR3 is TGCAGTGCCCCCTCCGTACTCACAGATACGCAGTATTTT.

CDR3 loop: CATSRDPGSTEAFF. CDR3 sequence (DNA): TGTGCCACCAGCAGAGATCCAGGGAGCACTGAAGCTTTCTTT. The chain combines TRBV15 with TRBJ1-1; the D gene is possibly TRBD1 (5 bases). The V and J ends lost 0 bases and 4 bases respectively, with 9 bases between them. The CDR3 is made up of 14 amino acids. CDR1 is LNHNV and CDR2 is YYDKDF in the germline V gene (reference sequence).

The chain uses TRBV6-4 and TRBJ1-4; 7 bases align to TRBD1. Trimming at V came to 6 bases and at J to 8 bases, leaving 9 bases not matched to a gene. The CDR3 runs to 14 residues. The germline V gene encodes CDR1 MRHNA and CDR2 SNTAGT. The CDR3, as DNA: TGTGCCAGCAGGCCAGGGGACAGAGGGGAAAAACTGTTTTTT. Protein: CASRPGDRGEKLFF.

The chain has TRBV24-1 and TRBJ2-5; 10 bases are a match to TRBD2. The CDR3 loop spans 17 amino acids. The ends lost 4 bases at V and 5 bases at J; junction bases unmatched: 12. Germline assignment: CDR1 KGHDR and CDR2 SFDVKD. CDR3 amino acids: CATSEVRGSGRVETQYF. As DNA, the CDR3 is TGTGCCACCAGTGAAGTGAGGGGCAGCGGGAGGGTTGAGACCCAGTACTTC.

The J gene is TRBJ1-4, the V gene TRBV7-9; 7 positions match TRBD1. The V and J ends lost 4 bases and 0 bases, in that order; junction bases with no gene match: 8. CDR1 SEHNR and CDR2 FQNEAQ come from the germline V gene (reference sequence). CDR3 length: 17 amino acids. CDR3 coding DNA: TGTGCCAGCAGCTACCAGACAGGGAGCCCAACTAATGAAAAACTGTTTTTT. This codes for CASSYQTGSPTNEKLFF.

This chain links TRBV21-1 with TRBJ2-5; the table's TRBD1 call for D was not verified on the DNA. The J call may be incorrect, as the DNA end agrees better with TRBJ2-7. TRBV21-1 is annotated as a pseudogene. The CDR3 loop spans 13 amino acids. The CDR3 loop reads CASSKGGGAEQYF. The DNA of the CDR3 is TGTGCCAGCAGCAAAGGTGGGGGGGCCGAGCAGTACTTC.

The chain uses TRBV10-3 and TRBJ2-1; D ambiguous. This CDR3 spans 12 amino acids. V lost 6 bases and J 10 bases, leaving 13 bases between the germline ends. Germline assignment: CDR1 ENHRY and CDR2 SYGVKD. CDR3 nucleotide sequence: TGTGCCATCAGCGGCAGGCTCTACGAGCAGTTCTTC. Protein sequence: CAISGRLYEQFF.

The V and J genes are TRBV7-2 and TRBJ2-1; 7 positions match TRBD2. The length of the CDR3 is 15 residues. Germline V lookup: CDR1 SGHTA, CDR2 FQGNSA. V trimming: 1 base; J trimming: 15 bases; junction bases outside the gene matches: 15. The CDR3 sequence: CASSLDLPRGGSGFF. The CDR3 DNA is TGTGCCAGCAGCTTAGACCTCCCTCGGGGCGGGAGCGGGTTCTTC.

The chain combines TRBV2 with TRBJ2-1; the match to TRBD2 covers 7 bases. The germline V gene encodes CDR1 SNHLY and CDR2 FYNNEI. Germline trimming cut 4 bases from V and 6 bases from J; bases unmatched to any gene: 3. The CDR3 spans 13 residues. Here the CDR3 reads CASSAPSGNEQFF. The DNA for the CDR3 is TGTGCCAGCAGTGCCCCTAGCGGCAATGAGCAGTTCTTC.

This clonotype was recorded many times. This chain connects TRBV29-1 to TRBJ2-3; 8 positions agree with TRBD1. Trimming cost V 4 bases and J 3 bases; bases outside gene matches: 3. CDR3 size: 13 residues. Looked up from germline, CDR1 is SQVTM and CDR2 is ANQGSEA. The chain's CDR3 is CSVGQGRTDTQYF. The CDR3 DNA follows: TGCAGCGTTGGACAGGGGAGGACAGATACGCAGTATTTT.

This clonotype was seen a few times. V and J are TRBV20-1 and TRBJ2-1; TRBD2 aligns across 9 bases. Looked up from germline, CDR1 is DFQATT and CDR2 is SNEGSKA (reference sequence). This CDR3 contains 14 residues. With 5 bases clipped from V and 4 bases from J, the junction kept 6 bases outside the gene matches. CDR3 sequence: CSARNSGGYNEQFF. DNA for the CDR3: TGCAGTGCTCGGAATAGCGGGGGATACAATGAGCAGTTCTTC.

This clonotype was found many times. This sequence joins TRBV4-2 and TRBJ2-5, with 7 bases identical to TRBD2. This CDR3 has 16 residues. Losses at the gene ends were 0 bases for V and 5 bases for J; bases not matched to a gene: 9. Per germline, CDR1 LGHNA and CDR2 YNFKEQ. CDR3 sequence (DNA): TGTGCCAGCAGCCAAGATAGTAGGGACTATCGGGAGACCCAGTACTTC. Translated, it gives CASSQDSRDYRETQYF.

The sample holds a few counts of this clonotype. This rearrangement joins TRBV3-1 to TRBJ2-3; 7 nucleotides agree with TRBD2. CDR1 LGHDT and CDR2 YNNKEL come from the germline V gene (reference sequence). This CDR3 is built from 18 residues. V shed 0 bases and J 3 bases; nucleotides not matched to a gene: 12. CDR3 loop: CASSQDPSSSGYTDTQYF. For the CDR3, the DNA is TGTGCCAGCAGCCAAGACCCGTCTTCTAGCGGATATACAGATACGCAGTATTTT.

The sample holds many counts of this clonotype. This chain joins TRBV29-1 and TRBJ2-1; a possible D gene is TRBD1 (6 bases). Germline-derived CDR1 and CDR2 are SQVTM and ANQGSEA. Deletions cut 0 bases from V and 10 bases from J, with 16 bases between. This CDR3 is built from 14 residues. CDR3 nucleotides: TGCAGCGTTGAAGATGGTACAGGGCCGCGGGAGCAGTTCTTC. Translated, it gives CSVEDGTGPREQFF.

The rearrangement joins TRBV5-1 to TRBJ2-5; perhaps TRBD2 as D (6 bases). V lost 9 bases to trimming and J lost 9 bases, with 21 bases between them. Germline-derived CDR1 and CDR2 are SGHRS and YFSETQ. The CDR3 runs 13 residues. The CDR3 DNA reads TGCGCCACCAAGTCCAGGGATGGGGAGGCCCAGTACTTC. Translated: CATKSRDGEAQYF.

This rearrangement joins TRBV12-3 or TRBV12-4 to TRBJ1-5; TRBD1 matches at 7 bases. V trimming: 6 bases; J trimming: 3 bases; junction bases outside the gene matches: 11. This CDR3 comprises 16 residues. CDR3: CASRQQTGLVNQPQHF. The DNA for the CDR3 is TGTGCCAGCAGGCAACAGACAGGGTTAGTCAATCAGCCCCAGCATTTT.

The chain uses TRBV7-2 and TRBJ1-2, with D uncertain. This CDR3 region has 16 residues. Trimming stripped 3 bases from V and 0 bases from J, with 14 bases between. Looked up from germline, CDR1 is SGHTA and CDR2 is FQGNSA. CDR3 protein: CASSLGVARANYGYTF. CDR3 nucleotides: TGTGCCAGCAGCTTGGGTGTCGCGCGCGCTAACTATGGCTACACCTTC.

This clonotype was counted at least ten times. This chain links TRBV6-5 with TRBJ2-4, with D possibly matching TRBD1 (6 bases). The CDR3 is 13 residues long. Per germline, CDR1 MNHEY and CDR2 SVGAGI. The V end was cut by 5 bases, the J end by 8 bases, with 13 bases between. In DNA form, the CDR3 reads TGTGCCAGCAGTGACTTACAGGGAGACATTCAGTACTTC. Translated: CASSDLQGDIQYF.